These T cell receptor beta chains were read from a single sample in a study of T-cell reconstitution after alpha-beta-depleted transplantation in children. Each CDR3 protein gets one entry after TCRdb re-called the PCR reads with MiXCR. In the table there are hundreds of thousands of distinct CDR3 sequences, about 16% of which are singletons. The material was PBMCs, mostly from graft donor cells, obtained 360 days after TCRalphabeta/CD19-depleted stem cell transplant. The receptors were sampled from a boy less than two years old who had a stem cell transplant for Wiskott-Aldrich syndrome, so the T cells may come from the graft donor. Each CDR3 is given with its conserved first and last residue. Each record gives: D gene, V gene, clone size, J gene, CDR3 protein, CDR3 DNA. A D gene is named only where the DNA matches it firmly. The listing skips clone size in some rows; elsewhere it reads once, few, many or a size class.

D: .
V: TRBV7-9
size: .
J: TRBJ1-5
CDR3: CASSSDSRKGSNQPQHF
DNA: TGTGCCAGCAGCTCGGACAGTAGAAAGGGGAGCAATCAGCCCCAGCATTTT

D: .
V: TRBV12-3/TRBV12-4
size: .
J: TRBJ1-2
CDR3: CASSLELGYGYTF
DNA: TGTGCCAGCAGTTTAGAGCTCGGCTATGGCTACACCTTC

D: TRBD2
V: TRBV5-1
size: many
J: TRBJ2-3
CDR3: CASSRLAGVHRGLTQYF
DNA: TGCGCCAGCAGCCGGCTAGCGGGGGTACACAGAGGTTTGACGCAGTATTTT

D: .
V: TRBV15
size: few
J: TRBJ2-5
CDR3: CATSSRLDLQETQYF
DNA: TGTGCCACCAGCAGTAGACTAGACCTCCAAGAGACCCAGTACTTC

D: TRBD1
V: TRBV24-1
size: few
J: TRBJ2-5
CDR3: CATSDRTGPRETQYF
DNA: TGTGCCACCAGTGACCGGACAGGGCCGAGGGAGACCCAGTACTTC

D: .
V: TRBV10-3
size: few
J: TRBJ2-2
CDR3: CAISESVGIAHTGELFF
DNA: TGTGCCATCAGTGAGTCGGTGGGGATAGCTCACACCGGGGAGCTGTTTTTT

D: TRBD2
V: TRBV4-1
size: few
J: TRBJ2-3
CDR3: CASSQEPSGGSTDTQYF
DNA: TGCGCCAGCAGCCAAGAACCTAGCGGGGGTAGCACAGATACGCAGTATTTT

D: TRBD2
V: TRBV7-8
size: few
J: TRBJ2-1
CDR3: CASSLVLAGENYNEQFF
DNA: TGTGCCAGCAGCTTAGTTCTAGCGGGGGAGAACTACAATGAGCAGTTCTTC

D: .
V: TRBV7-9
size: .
J: TRBJ1-3
CDR3: CASSLEGTISGNTIYF
DNA: TGTGCCAGCAGCTTAGAAGGGACAATCTCTGGAAACACCATATATTTT

D: .
V: TRBV5-1
size: .
J: TRBJ2-7
CDR3: CASSLGMDGGLYF
DNA: TGCGCCAGCAGCTTGGGTATGGACGGGGGTTTATACTTC

D: .
V: TRBV5-1
size: few
J: TRBJ2-5
CDR3: CASSLTRGAETQYF
DNA: TGCGCCAGCAGCTTGACGCGAGGGGCGGAGACCCAGTACTTC

D: .
V: TRBV10-3
size: .
J: TRBJ2-7
CDR3: CAISAVPLSYEQYF
DNA: TGTGCCATCAGTGCTGTACCCCTCTCCTACGAGCAGTACTTC

D: TRBD2
V: TRBV11-2
size: .
J: TRBJ2-5
CDR3: CASSLGTRYETQYF
DNA: TGTGCCAGCAGCCTCGGGACTAGATACGAGACCCAGTACTTC

D: .
V: TRBV7-8
size: .
J: TRBJ2-7
CDR3: CASSLGSGTPDYEQYF
DNA: TGTGCCAGCAGCTTAGGTTCCGGGACACCTGACTACGAGCAGTACTTC

D: TRBD2
V: TRBV12-3/TRBV12-4
size: .
J: TRBJ2-7
CDR3: CASKTSGSLYEQYF
DNA: TGTGCCAGCAAGACTAGCGGGAGTTTGTACGAGCAGTACTTC

D: .
V: TRBV10-3
size: few
J: TRBJ2-1
CDR3: CAISESTSWHNEQFF
DNA: TGTGCCATCAGTGAGTCTACTAGCTGGCACAATGAGCAGTTCTTC

D: .
V: TRBV3-1
size: few
J: TRBJ2-5
CDR3: CASSQVPGLVKETQYF
DNA: TGTGCCAGCAGCCAAGTTCCGGGACTCGTCAAAGAGACCCAGTACTTC

D: .
V: TRBV24-1
size: few
J: TRBJ2-1
CDR3: CAPPRGKGEQFF
DNA: TGTGCCCCACCTCGGGGTAAGGGTGAGCAGTTCTTC

D: .
V: TRBV4-3
size: .
J: TRBJ2-6
CDR3: CASSQVGRSGANVLTF
DNA: TGCGCCAGCAGCCAAGTAGGCAGATCTGGGGCCAACGTCCTGACTTTC

D: TRBD1
V: TRBV6-5
size: .
J: TRBJ1-6
CDR3: CASSWDSYSPLHF
DNA: TGTGCCAGCAGTTGGGACAGCTATTCACCCCTCCACTTT

D: .
V: TRBV12-3/TRBV12-4
size: few
J: TRBJ2-7
CDR3: CASSLRFWTTNNNEQYF
DNA: TGTGCCAGCAGTTTACGTTTCTGGACGACTAACAATAACGAGCAGTACTTC

D: TRBD2
V: TRBV5-1
size: many
J: TRBJ2-2
CDR3: CASSGGLAENGELFF
DNA: TGCGCCAGCAGCGGGGGACTAGCAGAAAACGGGGAGCTGTTTTTT

D: .
V: TRBV5-1
size: .
J: TRBJ2-3
CDR3: CASSSFQATDTQYF
DNA: TGCGCCAGCAGCTCGTTCCAAGCCACGGATACGCAGTATTTT

D: TRBD2
V: TRBV12-3/TRBV12-4
size: .
J: TRBJ2-3
CDR3: CASSPSGLAGFTDTQYF
DNA: TGTGCCAGCAGTCCATCGGGACTAGCGGGGTTCACAGATACGCAGTATTTT

D: TRBD1
V: TRBV7-9
size: many
J: TRBJ1-2
CDR3: CASGTTQGQRGYTF
DNA: TGTGCCAGCGGAACCACACAGGGGCAAAGAGGCTACACCTTC

D: .
V: TRBV20-1
size: .
J: TRBJ2-2
CDR3: CSARDRVTNTGELFF
DNA: TGCAGTGCTAGAGACAGGGTAACGAACACCGGGGAGCTGTTTTTT

D: TRBD1
V: TRBV4-1
size: few
J: TRBJ2-3
CDR3: CASSRLQGAGTDTQYF
DNA: TGCGCCAGCAGCCGACTACAGGGGGCAGGCACAGATACGCAGTATTTT

D: TRBD1
V: TRBV6-4
size: .
J: TRBJ2-1
CDR3: CASSAKGQGYNEQFF
DNA: TGTGCCAGCAGTGCTAAGGGACAGGGTTACAATGAGCAGTTCTTC

D: .
V: TRBV5-1
size: many
J: TRBJ2-3
CDR3: CASSSGPTDTQYF
DNA: TGCGCCAGCAGCAGCGGTCCCACAGATACGCAGTATTTT

D: .
V: TRBV20-1
size: .
J: TRBJ2-7
CDR3: CSVPAPIFQGEQYF
DNA: TGCAGTGTTCCCGCCCCGATTTTCCAAGGCGAGCAGTACTTC

D: TRBD1
V: TRBV4-3
size: few
J: TRBJ2-3
CDR3: CASSQDDRGTDTQYF
DNA: TGCGCCAGCAGCCAAGATGACAGGGGAACAGATACGCAGTATTTT

D: TRBD2
V: TRBV9
size: few
J: TRBJ2-1
CDR3: CASSVGLAGTAAYNEQFF
DNA: TGTGCCAGCAGCGTGGGGCTAGCGGGGACCGCAGCCTACAATGAGCAGTTCTTC

D: .
V: TRBV12-3/TRBV12-4
size: .
J: TRBJ2-1
CDR3: CASSLHYGYNEQFF
DNA: TGTGCCAGCAGTTTACACTACGGGTACAATGAGCAGTTCTTC

D: .
V: TRBV5-1
size: .
J: TRBJ2-4
CDR3: CASSLATGPRAKNIQYF
DNA: TGCGCCAGCAGCTTGGCCACGGGACCCCGAGCCAAAAACATTCAGTACTTC

D: TRBD1
V: TRBV5-1
size: .
J: TRBJ2-3
CDR3: CASSVQGTFSFADTQYF
DNA: TGCGCCAGCAGCGTACAGGGGACGTTTAGTTTCGCAGATACGCAGTATTTT

D: .
V: TRBV12-3/TRBV12-4
size: few
J: TRBJ2-7
CDR3: CASSLRGRGYEQYF
DNA: TGTGCCAGCAGTTTAAGGGGGAGAGGGTACGAGCAGTACTTC

D: .
V: TRBV15
size: .
J: TRBJ2-3
CDR3: CATSRGLRDGGTDTQYF
DNA: TGTGCCACCAGCAGAGGATTGCGGGATGGGGGCACAGATACGCAGTATTTT

D: TRBD1
V: TRBV7-6
size: .
J: TRBJ2-3
CDR3: CASSITGTATTDTQYF
DNA: TGTGCCAGCAGCATCACCGGGACAGCCACCACAGATACGCAGTATTTT

D: TRBD2
V: TRBV7-9
size: few
J: TRBJ2-3
CDR3: CASSSGGPTDTQYF
DNA: TGTGCCAGCAGCTCGGGGGGGCCCACAGATACGCAGTATTTT

D: .
V: TRBV20-1
size: .
J: TRBJ2-7
CDR3: CSVLPFRNSYEQYF
DNA: TGCAGTGTCCTACCCTTCAGGAACTCCTACGAGCAGTACTTC

D: TRBD1
V: TRBV18
size: few
J: TRBJ2-7
CDR3: CASSFRTGAPSYEQYF
DNA: TGTGCCAGCTCATTCCGGACAGGGGCACCCTCCTACGAGCAGTACTTC

D: TRBD1
V: TRBV12-3/TRBV12-4
size: .
J: TRBJ2-2
CDR3: CASSPQDRANTGELFF
DNA: TGTGCCAGCAGTCCCCAAGACAGGGCGAACACCGGGGAGCTGTTTTTT

D: .
V: TRBV20-1
size: few
J: TRBJ2-6
CDR3: CSARPSSGANVLTF
DNA: TGCAGTGCTAGACCCAGCTCTGGGGCCAACGTCCTGACTTTC

D: TRBD2
V: TRBV2
size: .
J: TRBJ2-5
CDR3: CASSQHSGTRVSQETQYF
DNA: TGTGCCAGCAGTCAACATTCCGGGACTAGAGTTTCCCAAGAGACCCAGTACTTC

D: TRBD1
V: TRBV4-1
size: few
J: TRBJ1-4
CDR3: CASSTQGAGNEKLFF
DNA: TGCGCCAGCAGCACCCAGGGGGCCGGTAATGAAAAACTGTTTTTT